Shown below are 4 T cell receptor beta chains from a single sample sequenced in a study of blood T cells in healthy people across ages. Next came a second PCR, run for roughly 6 to 11 cycles, which used a sample-barcoded 5' primer along with a J-beta primer mix. TCRdb processed the 5' RACE reads anew with MiXCR; each CDR3 protein has one entry. The sample has roughly 1,000,000 distinct CDR3 sequences; around 25% are singletons. These same records also appear under a second study, on T cells of mothers and their children.

Sequencing was performed on blood. Receptor source: a girl aged 2 to 10 in good health.

The chain uses TRBV29-1 and TRBJ2-1; D is unresolved. The germline V and J ends were trimmed by 0 bases and 6 bases, with 21 bases remaining between them. The CDR3 contains 17 residues. Germline V CDR1 and CDR2: SQVTM, ANQGSEA. The CDR3 region is CSVEEPICRPLVNEQFF. CDR3 bases: TGCAGCGTTGAAGAGCCGATCTGCCGCCCGCTGGTCAATGAGCAGTTCTTC.

This clonotype was found a few times. V usage is TRBV20-1 and J usage is TRBJ2-5; TRBD1 might be the D (5 bases). V lost 4 bases, J lost 6 bases, and 15 bases lay in between. The CDR3 is made up of 13 amino acids. In germline, CDR1 is DFQATT, CDR2 SNEGSKA (reference sequence). CDR3 loop: CSANTQGTKTQYF. The CDR3 DNA reads as TGCAGTGCTAACACTCAGGGTACAAAGACCCAGTACTTC.

The chain employs TRBV7-9 and TRBJ1-2, with 8 nucleotides matching TRBD1. The V and J ends lost 11 bases and 6 bases, in that order; junction bases with no gene match: 11. The CDR3 runs 13 residues. The germline CDR1 and CDR2 sequences are SEHNR and FQNEAQ (reference sequence). The CDR3 here is CAGDHGQGDGYTF. Here the CDR3 DNA reads TGTGCCGGAGACCACGGACAGGGAGATGGCTACACCTTC. Filled out from reference TRBV7-9 and TRBJ1-2, the complete variable domain reads DTGVSQNPRHKITKRGQNVTFRCDPISEHNRLYWYRQTLGQGPEFLTYFQNEAQLEKSRLLSDRFSAERPKGSFSTLEIQRTEQGDSAMYLCAGDHGQGDGYTFGSGTRLTVV.

The V call is TRBV29-1, the J call TRBJ2-3; 9 bases agree with TRBD2. Germline V gene lookup returns CDR1 SQVTM and CDR2 ANQGSEA. Trimming took 1 base from V and 4 from J; bases not matched to a gene: 3. CDR3 length equals 14 residues. The chain's CDR3 is CSVEGGRGADTQYF. CDR3 nucleotide sequence: TGCAGCGTTGAAGGCGGGAGGGGGGCAGATACGCAGTATTTT.